These 7 T cell receptor beta chains share one sample of origin, sequenced in a study of blood T cell repertoires in COVID-19. The protocol was immunoSEQ multiplex PCR, while the TCRdb copy is restricted to in-frame clones and leaves out a portion. The sample lists tens of thousands of clones; 82% were seen once. Sequencing used peripheral blood. The receptors shown here come from a woman older than 75 with acute or convalescent COVID-19.

The chain has TRBV11-3 and TRBJ2-3; 10 positions match TRBD2. The CDR3 spans 15 residues. V lost 5 bases, J lost 6 bases, and 8 bases stayed unmatched. Germline lookup yields CDR1 SGHNT and CDR2 YENEEA. The CDR3 DNA reads as TGTGCCAGCAGCCACCGGACTAGCGGCAGGGATACGCAGTATTTT. Translation: CASSHRTSGRDTQYF.

In its sample, this clone was seen once. The chain employs TRBV3-1 (or the pseudogene TRBV3-2) and TRBJ1-4; 9 nucleotides agree with TRBD1. J gave up 7 bases and V 4 bases, and 7 bases lay outside the gene matches. The CDR3 spans 15 residues. CDR1 and CDR2 (germline): LGHDT, YNNKEL (reference sequence). CDR3 region: CASSLLGTGSEKLFF. In nucleotides, the CDR3 is TGTGCCAGCAGCCTACTTGGGACAGGGTCTGAAAAACTGTTTTTT.

The V call is TRBV5-1, the J call TRBJ2-3, with 7 nucleotides matching TRBD1. The germline CDR1 and CDR2 sequences are SGHRS and YFSETQ. The CDR3 is made up of 15 amino acids. The ends lost 0 bases at V and 2 bases at J; junction bases unmatched: 3. The CDR3 nucleotides are TGCGCCAGCAGCTTGGTAGGGACAGCCACAGATACGCAGTATTTT. As protein: CASSLVGTATDTQYF. Using reference TRBV5-1 and TRBJ2-3 for the parts outside the CDR3, the full variable domain is KAGVTQTPRYLIKTRGQQVTLSCSPISGHRSVSWYQQTPGQGLQFLFEYFSETQRNKGNFPGRFSGRQFSNSRSEMNVSTLELGDSALYLCASSLVGTATDTQYFGPGTRLTVL.

The chain has TRBV7-9 and TRBJ1-6; D unresolved. V was clipped by 5 bases and J by 10 bases, with 27 bases between them. CDR3 length: 18 amino acids. Per germline, CDR1 SEHNR and CDR2 FQNEAQ (reference sequence). CDR3 sequence: CASSLQYRRTVRVSPLHF. The CDR3 DNA sequence: TGTGCCAGCAGCCTGCAATACCGCCGAACTGTAAGAGTGTCACCCCTCCACTTT. The entire variable domain, with the rest obtained from reference TRBV7-9 and TRBJ1-6, is as follows: DTGVSQNPRHKITKRGQNVTFRCDPISEHNRLYWYRQTLGQGPEFLTYFQNEAQLEKSRLLSDRFSAERPKGSFSTLEIQRTEQGDSAMYLCASSLQYRRTVRVSPLHFGNGTRLTVT.

The count of this clone is one. The V gene is TRBV7-9, the J gene TRBJ1-2; TRBD1 matches 10 bases. CDR1 SEHNR and CDR2 FQNEAQ come from the germline V gene (reference sequence). V shed 4 bases and J 7 bases; nucleotides not matched to a gene: 9. The CDR3 spans 15 residues. The CDR3 DNA reads TGTGCCAGCAGCTGGGGAGACAGGGGGCAGTTTGGCTACACCTTC. It yields the protein CASSWGDRGQFGYTF.

The genes are TRBV7-8 and TRBJ1-4, with D possibly TRBD1 on 6 matching bases. This CDR3 is built from 14 residues. The V gene lost 4 bases and the J gene lost 8 bases, with 14 bases spanning the gap. Germline V gene lookup returns CDR1 SGHVS and CDR2 FQNEAQ. Written as DNA, the CDR3 is TGTGCCAGCAGCTACGCAGGGGTGTACGAAAAACTGTTTTTT. As protein: CASSYAGVYEKLFF.

This chain uses TRBV7-9 with TRBJ1-1; 8 bases align to TRBD1. J was trimmed by 7 bases and V by 0 bases; bases with no gene match: 7. Germline loops: CDR1 SEHNR, CDR2 FQNEAQ (reference sequence). This CDR3 has 15 residues. The DNA of the CDR3 is TGTGCCAGCAGCTTAGCAGGGACAGGCGCGTTTGAAGCTTTCTTT. This encodes CASSLAGTGAFEAFF.